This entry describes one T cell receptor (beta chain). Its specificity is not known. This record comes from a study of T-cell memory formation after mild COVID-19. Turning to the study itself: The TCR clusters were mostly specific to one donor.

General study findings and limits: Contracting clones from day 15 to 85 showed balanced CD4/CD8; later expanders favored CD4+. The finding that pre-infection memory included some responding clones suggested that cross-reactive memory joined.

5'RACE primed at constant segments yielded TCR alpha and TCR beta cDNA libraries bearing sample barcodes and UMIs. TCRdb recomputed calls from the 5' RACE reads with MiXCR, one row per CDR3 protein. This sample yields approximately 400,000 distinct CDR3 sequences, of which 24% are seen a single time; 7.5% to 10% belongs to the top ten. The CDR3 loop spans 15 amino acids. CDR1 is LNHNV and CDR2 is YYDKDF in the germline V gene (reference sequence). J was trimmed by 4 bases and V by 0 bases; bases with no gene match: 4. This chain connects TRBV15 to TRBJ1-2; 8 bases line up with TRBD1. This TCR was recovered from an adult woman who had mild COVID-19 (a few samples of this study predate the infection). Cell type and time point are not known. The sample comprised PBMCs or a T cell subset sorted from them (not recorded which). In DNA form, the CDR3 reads TGTGCCACCAGCAGAGATTCAGGACAGGGCTATGGCTACACCTTC. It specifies CATSRDSGQGYGYTF.